This note documents a single T cell receptor (beta chain) sequence. Sequencing used immunoSEQ multiplex PCR; TCRdb keeps in-frame clones, though not all of them. The table shows fewer than 200,000 clones, with 65% to 70% occurring only once. This sample is drawn from a study of shared clonotypes between healthy human individuals. The length of the CDR3 is 21 residues. Germline CDR1 LNHDA, CDR2 SQIVND (reference sequence). J gave up 4 bases and V 4 bases, and 16 bases lay outside the gene matches. The sequencing input was memory CD4+ T cells sorted from blood. Subset here: CD45RA-negative fraction. This receptor was taken from a man aged 25 to 40 in good health. V and J are TRBV19 and TRBJ2-2; 15 nucleotides agree with TRBD2. In DNA form, the CDR3 reads TGTGCCAGTAGTAGAACCTGGACAGGGGGACTAGCGGGAGGATCCACCGGGGAGCTGTTTTTT. Residues: CASSRTWTGGLAGGSTGELFF.